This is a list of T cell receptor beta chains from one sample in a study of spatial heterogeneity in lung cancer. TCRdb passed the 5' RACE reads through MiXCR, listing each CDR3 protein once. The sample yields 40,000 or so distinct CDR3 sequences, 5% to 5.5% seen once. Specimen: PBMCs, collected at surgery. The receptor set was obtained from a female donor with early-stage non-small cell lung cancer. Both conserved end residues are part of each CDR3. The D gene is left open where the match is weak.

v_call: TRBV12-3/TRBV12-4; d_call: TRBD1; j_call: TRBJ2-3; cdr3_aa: CASSFLRGTTDTQYF
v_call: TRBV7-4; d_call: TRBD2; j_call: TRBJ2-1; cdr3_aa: CASSPSPGLGTEQFF
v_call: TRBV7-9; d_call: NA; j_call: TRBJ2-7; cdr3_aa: CASSLGPFDEQYF
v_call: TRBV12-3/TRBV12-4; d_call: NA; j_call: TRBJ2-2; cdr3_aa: CASRGAGTGELFF
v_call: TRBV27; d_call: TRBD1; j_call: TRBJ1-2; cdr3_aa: CASSPTGTAYGYTF
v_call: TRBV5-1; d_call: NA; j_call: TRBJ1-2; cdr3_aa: CASSLEGGGGYGYTF
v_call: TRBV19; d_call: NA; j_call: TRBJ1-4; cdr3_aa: CASRPPNEKLFF
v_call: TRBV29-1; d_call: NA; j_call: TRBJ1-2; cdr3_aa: CSVSSVGSNYGYTF
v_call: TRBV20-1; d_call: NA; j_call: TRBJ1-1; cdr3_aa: CSARKGATEAFF
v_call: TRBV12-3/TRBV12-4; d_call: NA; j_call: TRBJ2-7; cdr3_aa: CASSFGLTYEQYF
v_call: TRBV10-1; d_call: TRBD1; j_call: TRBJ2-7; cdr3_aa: CASPSFRTGPPHEQYF
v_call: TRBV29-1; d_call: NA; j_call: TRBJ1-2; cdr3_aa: CSVEDLGGDGYTF
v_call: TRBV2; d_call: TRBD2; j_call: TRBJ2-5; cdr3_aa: CASRREGLLSETQYF
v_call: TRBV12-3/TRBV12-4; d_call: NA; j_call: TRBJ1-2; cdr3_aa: CASSPRPIRTSGDGYTF
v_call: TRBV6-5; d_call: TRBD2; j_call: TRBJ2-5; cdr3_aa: CASSYSATSGAQETQYF
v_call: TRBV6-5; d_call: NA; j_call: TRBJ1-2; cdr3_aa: CASSYGGGRGYTF
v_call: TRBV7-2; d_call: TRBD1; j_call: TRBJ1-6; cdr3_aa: CASSSGTASPLHF
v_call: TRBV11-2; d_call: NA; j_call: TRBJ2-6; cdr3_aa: CASSSSHLAGANVLTF
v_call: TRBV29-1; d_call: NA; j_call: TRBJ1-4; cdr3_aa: CSVGEGLGEKLFF
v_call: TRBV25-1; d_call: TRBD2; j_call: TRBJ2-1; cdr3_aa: CASSPAGGYNEQFF
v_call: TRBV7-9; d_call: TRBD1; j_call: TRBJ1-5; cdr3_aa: CASSLGDRGASRTQHF
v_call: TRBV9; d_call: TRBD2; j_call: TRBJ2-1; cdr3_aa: CASSVLGRRGEDEQFF
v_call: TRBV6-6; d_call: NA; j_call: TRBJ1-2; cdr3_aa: CASTKDLDGYTF
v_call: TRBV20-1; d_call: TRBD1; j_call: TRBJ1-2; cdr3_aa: CSATLQGAWGYTF
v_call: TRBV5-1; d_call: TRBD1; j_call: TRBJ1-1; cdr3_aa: CASSLDRTSNTEAFF
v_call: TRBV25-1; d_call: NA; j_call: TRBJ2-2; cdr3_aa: CASTRGSRTGELFF
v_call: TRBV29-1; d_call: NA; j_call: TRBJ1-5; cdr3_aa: CSVVWNGDQPQHF
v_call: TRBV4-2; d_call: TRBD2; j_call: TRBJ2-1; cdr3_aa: CASSQDGGGAYNEQFF
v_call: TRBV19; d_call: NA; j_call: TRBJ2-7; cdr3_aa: CASSFTPGNPQDEQYF
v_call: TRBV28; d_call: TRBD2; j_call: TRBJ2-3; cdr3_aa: CASSSPGTSGGTDTQYF
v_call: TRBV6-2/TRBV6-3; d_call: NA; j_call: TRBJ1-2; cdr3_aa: CASRSGGTYYGYTF
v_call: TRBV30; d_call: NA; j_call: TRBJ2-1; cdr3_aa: CAWGGSASSYNEQFF
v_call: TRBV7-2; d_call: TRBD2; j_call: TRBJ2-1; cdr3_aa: CASSLAGLAANEQFF
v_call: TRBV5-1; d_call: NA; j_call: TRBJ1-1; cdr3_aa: CASTGGGLVDTEAFF
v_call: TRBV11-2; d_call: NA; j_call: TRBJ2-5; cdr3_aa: CASSPSGWSGETQYF
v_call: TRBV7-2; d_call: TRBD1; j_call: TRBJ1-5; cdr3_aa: CASSQEGQGVNQPQHF
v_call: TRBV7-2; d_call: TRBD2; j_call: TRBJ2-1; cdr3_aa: CASSPGLLGGEQFF
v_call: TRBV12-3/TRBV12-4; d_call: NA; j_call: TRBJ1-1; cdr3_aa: CASSSRMNTEAFF
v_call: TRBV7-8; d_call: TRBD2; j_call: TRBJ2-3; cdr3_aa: CASSFWLAGGKMVF
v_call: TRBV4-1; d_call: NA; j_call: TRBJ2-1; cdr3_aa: CASSQNVQGGRDEQFF
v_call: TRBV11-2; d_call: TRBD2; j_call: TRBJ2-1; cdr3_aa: CASSPLGGSNEQFF
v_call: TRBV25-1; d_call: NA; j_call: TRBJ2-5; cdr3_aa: CASSESVQYF
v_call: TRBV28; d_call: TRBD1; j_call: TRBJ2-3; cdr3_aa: CASRTTGGTDTQYF
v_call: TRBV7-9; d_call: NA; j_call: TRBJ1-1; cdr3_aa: CASSLGWTEAFF
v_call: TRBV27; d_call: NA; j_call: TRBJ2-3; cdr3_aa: CASSLGPPDTQYF
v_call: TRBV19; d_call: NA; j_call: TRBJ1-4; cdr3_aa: CASSRRGEKLFF
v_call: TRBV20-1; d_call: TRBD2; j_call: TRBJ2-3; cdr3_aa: CSALGRARDTQYF
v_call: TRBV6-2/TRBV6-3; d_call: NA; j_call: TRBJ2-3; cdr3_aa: CASSPTPGHGDTQYF
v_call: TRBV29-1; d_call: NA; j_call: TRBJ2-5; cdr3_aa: CSDEETQYF
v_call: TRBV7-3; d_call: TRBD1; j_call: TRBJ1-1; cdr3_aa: CASSLTRGKTEAFF
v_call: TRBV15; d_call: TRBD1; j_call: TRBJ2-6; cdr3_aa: CATSRAGTGMVLTF
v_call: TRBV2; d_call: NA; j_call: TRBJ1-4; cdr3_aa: CASTPGSHYEKLFF
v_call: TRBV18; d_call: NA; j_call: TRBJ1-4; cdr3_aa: CASSPSRADEKLFF
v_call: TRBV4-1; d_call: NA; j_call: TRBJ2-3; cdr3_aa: CASSKGTGANTDTQYF
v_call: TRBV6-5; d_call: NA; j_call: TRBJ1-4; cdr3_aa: CASSYNGELEKLFF
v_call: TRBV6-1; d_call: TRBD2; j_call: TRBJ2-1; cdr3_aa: CASSTGLAGGANEQFF
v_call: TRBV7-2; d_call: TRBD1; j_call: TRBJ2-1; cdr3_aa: CASSWGQFNEQFF
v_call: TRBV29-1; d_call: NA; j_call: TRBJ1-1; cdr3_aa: CSGDLNTEAFF
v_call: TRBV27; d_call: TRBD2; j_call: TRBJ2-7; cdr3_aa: CASSPQPGLAPEQYF